The clone carrying this T cell receptor (beta chain) was seen only a few times. Its antigen is currently unknown. After removal of 5 bases from V and 6 bases from J, the junction contained 4 bases not matched to a gene. CDR3 length: 14 amino acids. TCRdb re-called the RT-PCR reads through MiXCR, storing one row per CDR3 protein. The table lists approximately 290,000 distinct CDR3 sequences, roughly 22% of them singletons, with 10% in the top ten. This sample was included in a study of response to subunit inactivated influenza vaccine. Study outcomes and limitations: Each seasonal flu vaccination may recruit only limited new T cells, authors suggested.

This chain connects TRBV12-3 or TRBV12-4 to TRBJ1-6; 7 nucleotides line up with TRBD1. The sequence derives from a man aged 50 to 69 who received an inactivated influenza vaccine. The sample in question was PBMCs from blood, obtained about 20 months after vaccination. The DNA for the CDR3 is TGTGCCAGCAGTATACAGGGGAGTAATTCACCCCTCCACTTT. It is translated as CASSIQGSNSPLHF.